This T cell receptor (beta chain) was recovered during a study of T cell responses to AZD1222 COVID-19 vaccine. The germline V gene has CDR1 SGDLS and CDR2 YYNGEE. This CDR3 is built from 13 residues. V lost 4 bases, J lost 5 bases, and 12 bases lay in between. TCRdb's table, derived via immunoSEQ multiplex PCR, lists solely in-frame clones and lacks some. The profile shows 95,000 to 120,000 clones, about 87% of them singletons. This receptor was obtained from an adult who received the AZD1222 COVID-19 vaccine. The chain carries TRBV9 and TRBJ1-2; D uncertain. The sequenced sample was peripheral blood, obtained 28 days after the second AZD1222 dose. The CDR3 protein is CASSRTVGYGYTF. CDR3 in DNA: TGTGCCAGCAGCCGCACGGTGGGGTATGGCTACACCTTC.